Reported below is one T cell receptor (beta chain). Its antigen remains unknown. This sample's time point: persistent/refractory GD, antithyroid drugs over 5 years with positive TRAb. There was RNA extracted from PBMCs, and the TCR library was made from it. All patients originated from an endocrinology department located in Xi'an, China. Germline V CDR1 and CDR2: MDHEN, SYDVKM. V lost 3 bases and J 5 bases, leaving 13 bases between the germline ends. The CDR3 consists of 14 residues. This sample stems from a study of regulatory T cells in long-lasting Graves disease. The study, taken as a whole, reports: TRBV28, TRBJ1-2 and TRBJ2-5 emerged as the favored segments in persistent disease.

Arm-PCR of CDR3 regions and iRepertoire HTBI primers were used to build TCR beta libraries. Per the authors' pipeline: From all samples, identification returned 12 to 15 TRBJ and approximately 67 TRBV segments. One entry per CDR3 protein results from TCRdb running MiXCR on the multiplex PCR reads. TCRdb's processing, not the authors', yielded these V and J calls. The sample includes hundreds of thousands of distinct CDR3 sequences, around 21% of them seen just once. The source is a female donor with Graves disease. The rearrangement links TRBV28 to TRBJ2-5, with D perhaps matching TRBD1 (6 bases). The sequencing used peripheral blood mononuclear cells (PBMCs), collected when the disease was refractory, from a patient treated with antithyroid drugs. The CDR3 coding sequence is TGTGCCAGCAGTTTCCGAGGGGGTAGGGAGACCCAGTACTTC. Translated, it gives CASSFRGGRETQYF. The whole variable domain, filled in from reference TRBV28 and TRBJ2-5, reads DVKVTQSSRYLVKRTGEKVFLECVQDMDHENMFWYRQDPGLGLRLIYFSYDVKMKEKGDIPEGYSVSREKKERFSLILESASTNQTSMYLCASSFRGGRETQYFGPGTRLLVL.